The clone carrying this T cell receptor (beta chain) has just a few counts. Its antigen is currently unknown. Sequencing was done on patients that had shown CD8+CD57+ cell expansion by flow cytometry. Blood samples were obtained from patients who had received no prior therapy. These data are taken from a study of CD8+CD57+ T cells in acquired aplastic anemia. Study-wide context: Sorted CD4+ and CD8+ cells yielded DNA averaging around 3.2 ug.

General observations from the study: Around 27 CD8+ CDR3 sequences occurred in both the patients and the controls.

Genomic DNA, the template, was used for profiling of the TCR beta VDJ and CDR3. A single record per CDR3 protein comes from TCRdb applying MiXCR to the reads. The data show hundreds of thousands of distinct CDR3 sequences, with approximately 32% seen just once and roughly 0.8% held by the top ten. The V gene end was trimmed by 6 bases and the J gene end by 4 bases; junction bases not matched to a gene: 3. CDR1 is MNHEY, CDR2 SVGEGT, per germline. This CDR3 is built from 12 residues. Sequences were obtained from sorted CD4+, CD8+, or CD8+CD57+ T cells (not recorded which) from PBMCs. The rearrangement uses TRBV6-2 or TRBV6-3 and TRBJ2-7, with 7 positions matching TRBD2. This TCR derives from a human donor with aplastic anemia. CDR3 region: CASRYGRYEQYF. CDR3 nucleotide sequence: TGTGCCAGCAGATACGGGAGGTACGAGCAGTACTTC.